This TCR beta chain was captured in a study of blood T cell repertoires in COVID-19. Study-level background: Acute and convalescent COVID-19 samples came from the United States, Italy and Spain. T cells, B-cell-depleted T cells, or PBMCs supplied cDNA or gDNA.

In the original workflow: Amplification with reference gene primers provided the estimates of nucleated cell counts. Clones were read by immunoSEQ multiplex PCR, and TCRdb kept only the in-frame ones, dropping some. V, J and clone size were drawn from that table, and D and trimming were deduced from the DNA. The repertoire holds 75,000 to 90,000 clones, with around four fifths as singletons. The germline V gene encodes CDR1 MDHEN and CDR2 SYDVKM. Trimming cost V 5 bases and J 1 base, with 11 bases left between them. CDR3 length equals 14 residues. This TCR came from an elderly man with active or convalescent COVID-19. This sequence joins TRBV28 and TRBJ2-5; no definite D call. The source material was peripheral blood. CDR3 residues: CASSPSEFQETQYF. CDR3 DNA: TGTGCCAGCAGTCCCTCTGAGTTCCAAGAGACCCAGTACTTC.